This TCR beta chain derives from a study of early T cells in non-severe SARS-CoV-2 infection. Study in general: The chains were unpaired, and the sequenced material was bulk RNA from unsorted whole blood.

Trimming shortened V by 0 bases and J by 7 bases, and 13 bases separated the two germline ends. The germline CDR1 and CDR2 sequences are SGHDN and FVKESK. This CDR3 has 14 amino acids. On this clonotype: Its antigen is not identified.

Individual cDNA molecules were tagged with unique molecular identifiers, the study reported. Using its own MiXCR run on the 5' RACE reads, TCRdb lists one record per CDR3 protein. The data contain roughly 52,000 distinct CDR3 sequences, roughly 8% of them singletons. Study-wide findings and caveats: Matching against VDJdb likely underestimated virus-specific expansions, favoring anti-spike CD8.

The sample taken for sequencing was whole blood. The rearrangement joins TRBV14 to TRBJ2-7, with a tentative D call TRBD2 (6 bases). The receptor comes from an adult who was a healthcare worker with PCR-confirmed SARS-CoV-2 infection or an uninfected control (not recorded which). The CDR3 is CASSQDPGEREQYF. In DNA form, the CDR3 reads TGTGCCAGCAGCCAAGATCCGGGAGAGCGAGAGCAGTACTTC.